These T cell receptor beta chains were read from a single sample in a study of T cells in Graves' hyperthyroidism and ophthalmopathy. From the multiplex PCR reads, TCRdb called clonotypes with MiXCR, one entry per CDR3 protein. Here the sample spans about half a million distinct CDR3 sequences, roughly 25% being singletons. Sequencing was performed on blood. The receptors originated from a woman in her thirties with Graves' ophthalmopathy. The CDR3 runs from the conserved cysteine through the conserved F or W. The D gene is left open where the match is weak. For some rows the clone size is stated as once, few or many, or as a class when expanded; others skip it.

J gene,clone size,D gene,V gene,CDR3 DNA,CDR3 protein
TRBJ1-1,NA,NA,TRBV6-2/TRBV6-3,TGTGTCAGCAGTTTAGCGGTGAACACTGAAGCTTTCTTT,CVSSLAVNTEAFF
TRBJ2-7,many,NA,TRBV27,TGTGCCAGCCGAAACTACCTGGACAGCGACTACGAGCAGTACTTC,CASRNYLDSDYEQYF
TRBJ1-1,few,NA,TRBV5-1,TGCGCCAGCAGCCGGACAGCTACTTCGGTGGGAAAAGCTTTCTTT,CASSRTATSVGKAFF
TRBJ2-7,NA,NA,TRBV27,TGTGCCAGCAGAGAGAGGGGCGTACAGGGCTACGAGCAATACTTC,CASRERGVQGYEQYF
TRBJ2-7,NA,TRBD2,TRBV29-1,TGCAGCGTTGCTACTAGCGAATCCTACGAGCAGTACTTC,CSVATSESYEQYF
TRBJ2-5,many,NA,TRBV4-1,TGCGCCAGCAGCCAAGAAGGCAGACTGCAAGAGACCCAGTACTTC,CASSQEGRLQETQYF
TRBJ1-1,once,NA,TRBV6-2/TRBV6-3,TGTGCCAGCAGTTCACACGGGACACAGAACACTGAAGCTTTCTTT,CASSSHGTQNTEAFF
TRBJ1-2,many,TRBD1,TRBV10-2,TGCGCCAGCAGTGAGTTCGAAACAGGGGGCGCCTATGGCTACACCTTC,CASSEFETGGAYGYTF
TRBJ2-7,many,NA,TRBV11-2,TGTGCCAGCACTGAGGCGCCAGGGGGGTTTCACGAGCAGTACTTC,CASTEAPGGFHEQYF
TRBJ1-1,many,NA,TRBV2,TGTGCCAGCAGAGAACAGGGAACTGAAGCTTTCTTT,CASREQGTEAFF
TRBJ1-1,many,NA,TRBV12-3/TRBV12-4,TGTGCCAGCAGTTCCCTACCGACAGGAGCGAACACTGAAGCTTTCTTT,CASSSLPTGANTEAFF
TRBJ2-5,NA,NA,TRBV7-2,TGTGCCATCAGCTTAGGATATCCGAGAGAGACCCAGTACTTC,CAISLGYPRETQYF
TRBJ1-3,many,NA,TRBV20-1,TGCAGTGCTAGATGGGCCAGCCGTTACTCTGGAAACACCATATATTTT,CSARWASRYSGNTIYF
TRBJ2-2,NA,NA,TRBV12-3/TRBV12-4,TGTGCCAGCAGGGTTGGGGGGCCCGGGGAGCTGTTTTTT,CASRVGGPGELFF